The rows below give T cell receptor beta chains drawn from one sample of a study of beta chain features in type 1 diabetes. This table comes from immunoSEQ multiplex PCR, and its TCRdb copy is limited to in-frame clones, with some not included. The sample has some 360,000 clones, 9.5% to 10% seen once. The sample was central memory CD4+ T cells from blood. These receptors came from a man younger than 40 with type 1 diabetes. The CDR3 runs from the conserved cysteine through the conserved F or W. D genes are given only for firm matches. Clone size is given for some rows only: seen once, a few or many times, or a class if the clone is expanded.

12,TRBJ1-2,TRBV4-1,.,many,CASSHTGRGYTF,TGCGCCAGCAGCCATACCGGTCGTGGCTACACCTTC
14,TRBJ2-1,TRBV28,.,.,CASRGTSLIDEQFF,TGTGCCAGCAGGGGGACCTCACTGATTGATGAGCAGTTCTTC
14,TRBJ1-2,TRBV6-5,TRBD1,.,CASSVDRENYGYTF,TGTGCCAGCAGTGTGGACAGGGAGAACTATGGCTACACCTTC
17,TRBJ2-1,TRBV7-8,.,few,CASSYSRAPRGGNEQFF,TGTGCCAGCAGCTATAGCCGGGCCCCGAGGGGAGGCAATGAGCAGTTCTTC
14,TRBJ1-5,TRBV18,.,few,CASSHRESNQPQHF,TGTGCCAGCTCACACCGGGAAAGCAATCAGCCCCAGCATTTT
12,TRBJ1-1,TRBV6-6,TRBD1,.,CASSSRDSEAFF,TGTGCCAGCAGTTCTCGGGACAGTGAAGCTTTCTTT
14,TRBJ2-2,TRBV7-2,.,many,CASSLQELTGELFF,TGTGCCAGCAGCTTACAGGAACTCACCGGGGAGCTGTTTTTT
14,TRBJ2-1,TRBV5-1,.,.,CASSPGVGDNEQFF,TGCGCCAGCAGCCCTGGAGTAGGGGACAATGAGCAGTTCTTC
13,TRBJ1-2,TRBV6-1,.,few,CASTPGQNYGYTF,TGTGCCAGCACTCCGGGACAAAACTATGGCTACACCTTC
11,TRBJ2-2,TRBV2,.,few,CAAGNTGELFF,TGTGCCGCTGGGAACACCGGGGAGCTGTTTTTT
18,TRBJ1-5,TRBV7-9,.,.,CASSHVAYILNSNQPQHF,TGTGCCAGCAGCCACGTAGCGTATATCCTCAATAGCAATCAGCCCCAGCATTTT
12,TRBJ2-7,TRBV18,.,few,CASSPESYEQYF,TGTGCCAGCTCACCAGAGTCCTACGAGCAGTACTTC
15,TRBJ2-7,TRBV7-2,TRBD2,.,CASSLLPGGSREQYF,TGTGCCAGCAGCTTGCTACCGGGAGGGTCTCGCGAGCAGTACTTC
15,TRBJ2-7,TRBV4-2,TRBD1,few,CASSLGQGGAYEQYF,TGTGCCAGCAGCCTCGGACAGGGAGGTGCCTACGAGCAGTACTTC
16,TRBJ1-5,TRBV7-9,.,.,CASSPDPGTGNQPQHF,TGTGCCAGCAGCCCCGACCCGGGGACTGGCAATCAGCCCCAGCATTTT
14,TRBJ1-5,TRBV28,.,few,CASSNDRYYQPQHF,TGTGCCAGCAGCAACGACAGATACTATCAGCCCCAGCATTTT
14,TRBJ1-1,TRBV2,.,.,CASSRSPMNTEAFF,TGTGCCAGCAGCAGGTCCCCCATGAACACTGAAGCTTTCTTT
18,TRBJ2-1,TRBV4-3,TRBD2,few,CASSQETPSGRFKGEQFF,TGCGCCAGCAGCCAAGAAACCCCTAGCGGGAGGTTTAAGGGAGAGCAGTTCTTC
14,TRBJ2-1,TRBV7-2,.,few,CASSPSSASDEQFF,TGTGCCAGCAGCCCCTCCTCGGCTAGCGACGAGCAGTTCTTC
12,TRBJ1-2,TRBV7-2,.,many,CASSSGPYGYTF,TGTGCCAGCAGCTCGGGCCCCTATGGCTACACCTTC
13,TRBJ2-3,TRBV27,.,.,CASSELTFDTQYF,TGTGCCAGCAGTGAACTAACCTTTGATACGCAGTATTTT
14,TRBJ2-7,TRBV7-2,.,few,CASSLLVNSYEQYF,TGTGCCAGCAGCTTGTTGGTAAACTCCTACGAGCAGTACTTC
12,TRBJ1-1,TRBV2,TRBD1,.,CASSGTGPEAFF,TGTGCCAGCAGCGGGACAGGGCCTGAAGCTTTCTTT
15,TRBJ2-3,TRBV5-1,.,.,CASSWPRGEQDTQYF,TGCGCCAGCAGCTGGCCCCGCGGGGAGCAAGATACGCAGTATTTT
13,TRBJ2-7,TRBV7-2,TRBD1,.,CASSFQGAAEQYF,TGTGCCAGCAGCTTCCAGGGGGCCGCCGAGCAGTACTTC
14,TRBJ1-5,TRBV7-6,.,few,CASSLMDTNQPQHF,TGTGCCAGCAGCTTAATGGACACAAATCAGCCCCAGCATTTT
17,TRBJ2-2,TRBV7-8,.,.,CASSPAIAATGGGELFF,TGTGCCAGCAGTCCTGCTATCGCAGCGACGGGCGGCGGGGAGCTGTTTTTT
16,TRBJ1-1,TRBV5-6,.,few,CASRVLGAGRGTEAFF,TGTGCCAGCAGGGTCCTGGGTGCAGGAAGGGGCACTGAAGCTTTCTTT
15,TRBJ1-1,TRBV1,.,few,CTSSQDEGHGTEAFF,TGCACCAGCAGCCAAGACGAGGGGCACGGCACTGAAGCTTTCTTT
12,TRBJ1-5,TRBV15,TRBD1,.,CATGQPNQPQHF,TGTGCCACGGGACAGCCTAATCAGCCCCAGCATTTT
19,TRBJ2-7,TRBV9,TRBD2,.,CASSESLVGTSGRAYEQYF,TGTGCCAGCAGCGAATCCCTTGTCGGGACTAGCGGGAGGGCCTACGAGCAGTACTTC
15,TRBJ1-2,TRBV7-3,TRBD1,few,CASSLAGGDYYGYTF,TGTGCCAGCAGCTTGGCAGGGGGCGATTACTATGGCTACACCTTC